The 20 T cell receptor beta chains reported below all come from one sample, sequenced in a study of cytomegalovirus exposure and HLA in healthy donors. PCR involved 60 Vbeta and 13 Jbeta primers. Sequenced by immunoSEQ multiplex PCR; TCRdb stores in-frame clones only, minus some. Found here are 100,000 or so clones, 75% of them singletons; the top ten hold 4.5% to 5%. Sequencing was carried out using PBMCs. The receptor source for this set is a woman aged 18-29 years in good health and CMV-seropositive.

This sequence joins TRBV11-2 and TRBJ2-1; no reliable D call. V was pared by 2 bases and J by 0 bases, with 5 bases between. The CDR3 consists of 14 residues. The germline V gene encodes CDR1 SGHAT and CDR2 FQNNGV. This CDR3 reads CASSLRGSYNEQFF. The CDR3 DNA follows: TGTGCCAGCAGCTTACGCGGCTCCTACAATGAGCAGTTCTTC.

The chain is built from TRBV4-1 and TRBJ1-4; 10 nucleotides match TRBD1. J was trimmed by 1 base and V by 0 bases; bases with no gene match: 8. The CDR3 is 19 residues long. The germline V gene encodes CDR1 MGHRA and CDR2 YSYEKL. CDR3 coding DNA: TGCGCCAGCAGCCAAGAATTTCGGGACAGGGGAGGAACTAATGAAAAACTGTTTTTT. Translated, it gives CASSQEFRDRGGTNEKLFF.

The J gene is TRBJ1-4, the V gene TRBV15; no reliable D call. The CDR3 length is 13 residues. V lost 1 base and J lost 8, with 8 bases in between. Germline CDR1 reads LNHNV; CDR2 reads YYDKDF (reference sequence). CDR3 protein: CATSRGLQEKLFF. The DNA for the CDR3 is TGTGCCACCAGCAGAGGGCTACAGGAAAAACTGTTTTTT.

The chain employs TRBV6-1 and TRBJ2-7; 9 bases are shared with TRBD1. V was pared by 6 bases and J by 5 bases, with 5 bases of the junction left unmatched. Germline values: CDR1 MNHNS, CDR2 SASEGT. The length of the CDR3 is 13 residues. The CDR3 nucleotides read TGTGCCAGCAGCAAGGACAGGGGCCACGAGCAGTACTTC. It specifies CASSKDRGHEQYF.

CDR3 DNA sequence: TGTGCCAGCAAAGCCCGGGTGGAGAACACTGAAGCTTTCTTT. Translated, it gives CASKARVENTEAFF. The chain uses TRBV28 and TRBJ1-1; D gene uncertain. The CDR3 loop spans 14 amino acids. Deletions cut 7 bases from V and 1 base from J, with 13 bases between. Germline V gene data show CDR1 as MDHEN and CDR2 as SYDVKM.

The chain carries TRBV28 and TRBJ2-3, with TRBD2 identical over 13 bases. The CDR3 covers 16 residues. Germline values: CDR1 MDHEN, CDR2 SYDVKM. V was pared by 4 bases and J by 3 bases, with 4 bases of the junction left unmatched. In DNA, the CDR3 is TGTGCCAGCAGTTCGGCGGGACTAGCGGGGACAGATACGCAGTATTTT. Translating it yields CASSSAGLAGTDTQYF.

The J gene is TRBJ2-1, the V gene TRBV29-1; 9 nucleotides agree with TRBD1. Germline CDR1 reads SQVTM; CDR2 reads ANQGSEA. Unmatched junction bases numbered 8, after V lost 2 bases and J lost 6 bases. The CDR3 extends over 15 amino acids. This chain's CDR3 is CSVEPRTGVGNEQFF. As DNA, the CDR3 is TGCAGCGTTGAACCCCGGACAGGGGTCGGCAATGAGCAGTTCTTC.

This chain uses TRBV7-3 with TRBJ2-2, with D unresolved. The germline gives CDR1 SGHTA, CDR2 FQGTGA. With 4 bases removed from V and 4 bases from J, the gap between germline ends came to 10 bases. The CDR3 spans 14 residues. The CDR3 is CASSYQVSTGELFF. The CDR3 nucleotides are TGTGCCAGCAGCTATCAGGTTTCCACCGGGGAGCTGTTTTTT.

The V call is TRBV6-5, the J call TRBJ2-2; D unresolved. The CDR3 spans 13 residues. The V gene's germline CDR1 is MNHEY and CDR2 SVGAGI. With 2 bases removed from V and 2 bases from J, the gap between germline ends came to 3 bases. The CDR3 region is CASSYPNTGELFF. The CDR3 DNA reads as TGTGCCAGCAGTTACCCAAACACCGGGGAGCTGTTTTTT.

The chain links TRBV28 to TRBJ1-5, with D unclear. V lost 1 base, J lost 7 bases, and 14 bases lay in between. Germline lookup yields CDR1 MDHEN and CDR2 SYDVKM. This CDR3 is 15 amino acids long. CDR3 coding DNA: TGTGCCAGCAGTTTATCCGGGGAGATAAGCCAGCCCCAGCATTTT. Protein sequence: CASSLSGEISQPQHF.

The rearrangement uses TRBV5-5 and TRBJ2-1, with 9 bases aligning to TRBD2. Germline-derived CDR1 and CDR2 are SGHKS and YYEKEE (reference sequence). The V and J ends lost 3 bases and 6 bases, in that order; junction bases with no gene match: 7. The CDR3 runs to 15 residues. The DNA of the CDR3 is TGTGCCAGCAGCTCCGCCGGGACTAGCACCAATGAGCAGTTCTTC. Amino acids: CASSSAGTSTNEQFF.

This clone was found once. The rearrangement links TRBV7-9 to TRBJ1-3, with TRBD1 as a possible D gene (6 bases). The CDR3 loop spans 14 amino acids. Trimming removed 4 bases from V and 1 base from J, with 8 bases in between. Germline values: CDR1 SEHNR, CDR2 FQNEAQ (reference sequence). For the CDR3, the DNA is TGTGCCAGCAGCTCAACAGGGTCTGGAAACACCATATATTTT. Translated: CASSSTGSGNTIYF.

The CDR3 is CASSLVYEQFF. The CDR3 DNA reads as TGTGCCAGCAGCTTAGTCTACGAGCAGTTCTTC. The rearrangement joins TRBV7-8 to TRBJ2-1; D ambiguous. The CDR3 sequence is 11 residues long. The V gene lost 1 base and the J gene lost 10 bases, with 5 bases spanning the gap. Germline-derived CDR1 and CDR2 are SGHVS and FQNEAQ. Full variable domain (rest looked up from reference TRBV7-8 and TRBJ2-1): GAGVSQSPRYKVAKRGQDVALRCDPISGHVSLFWYQQALGQGPEFLTYFQNEAQLDKSGLPSDRFFAERPEGSVSTLKIQRTQQEDSAVYLCASSLVYEQFFGPGTRLTVL.

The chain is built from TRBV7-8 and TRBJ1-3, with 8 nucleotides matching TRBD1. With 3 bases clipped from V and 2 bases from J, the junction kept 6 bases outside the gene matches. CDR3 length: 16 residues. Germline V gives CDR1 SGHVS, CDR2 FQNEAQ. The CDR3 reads CASSFEPQGAGNTIYF. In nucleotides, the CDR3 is TGTGCCAGCAGCTTCGAGCCACAGGGGGCTGGAAACACCATATATTTT.

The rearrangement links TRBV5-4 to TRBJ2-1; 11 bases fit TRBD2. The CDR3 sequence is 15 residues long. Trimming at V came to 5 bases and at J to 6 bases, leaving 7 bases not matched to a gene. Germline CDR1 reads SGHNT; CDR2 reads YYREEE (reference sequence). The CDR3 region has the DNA TGTGCCAGCAGTTCTCTAGCGGGAGGACTCAATGAGCAGTTCTTC. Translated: CASSSLAGGLNEQFF.

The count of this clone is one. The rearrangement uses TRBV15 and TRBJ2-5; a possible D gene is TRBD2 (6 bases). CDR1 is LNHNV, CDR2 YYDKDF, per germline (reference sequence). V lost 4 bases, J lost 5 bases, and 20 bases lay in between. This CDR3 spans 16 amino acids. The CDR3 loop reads CATSKNGGMGSETQYF. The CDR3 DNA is TGTGCCACCAGCAAAAATGGGGGGATGGGCTCGGAGACCCAGTACTTC. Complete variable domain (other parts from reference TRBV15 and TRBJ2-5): DAMVIQNPRYQVTQFGKPVTLSCSQTLNHNVMYWYQQKSSQAPKLLFHYYDKDFNNEADTPDNFQSRRPNTSFCFLDIRSPGLGDTAMYLCATSKNGGMGSETQYFGPGTRLLVL.

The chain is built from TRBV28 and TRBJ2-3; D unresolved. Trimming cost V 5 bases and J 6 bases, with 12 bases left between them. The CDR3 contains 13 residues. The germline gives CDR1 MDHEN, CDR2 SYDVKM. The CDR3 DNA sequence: TGTGCCAGCAGTCCCAGGTTGGTGGATACGCAGTATTTT. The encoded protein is CASSPRLVDTQYF.

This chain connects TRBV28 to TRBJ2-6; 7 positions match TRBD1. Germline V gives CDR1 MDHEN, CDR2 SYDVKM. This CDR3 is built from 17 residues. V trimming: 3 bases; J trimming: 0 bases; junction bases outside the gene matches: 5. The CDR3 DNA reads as TGTGCCAGCAGTTTGGAGACAGGGTTCTCTGGGGCCAACGTCCTGACTTTC. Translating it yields CASSLETGFSGANVLTF.

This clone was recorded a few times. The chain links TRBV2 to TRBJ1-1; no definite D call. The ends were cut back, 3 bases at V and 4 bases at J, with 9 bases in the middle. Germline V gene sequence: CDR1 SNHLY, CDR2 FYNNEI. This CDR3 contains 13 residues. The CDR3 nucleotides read TGTGCCAGCAGTGACAACGGAGCCACTGAAGCTTTCTTT. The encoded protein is CASSDNGATEAFF.

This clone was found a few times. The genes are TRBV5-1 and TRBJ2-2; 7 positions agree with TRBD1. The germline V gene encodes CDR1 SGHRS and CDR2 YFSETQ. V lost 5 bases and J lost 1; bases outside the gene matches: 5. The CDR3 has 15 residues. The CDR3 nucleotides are TGCGCCAGCAGACCGACAGGGCTGAACACCGGGGAGCTGTTTTTT. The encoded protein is CASRPTGLNTGELFF.